This T cell receptor (beta chain) was recorded in a study of T cell responses to AZD1222 COVID-19 vaccine. Trimming removed 6 bases at V and 1 base at J, with 13 bases between. The CDR3 is 15 amino acids. CDR1 and CDR2 from the germline V gene are SGHRS and YFSETQ. Clones were read by immunoSEQ multiplex PCR, and TCRdb kept only the in-frame ones, dropping some. The table lists 85,000 to 100,000 clones, 85% to 90% of them singletons. The rearrangement links TRBV5-1 to TRBJ2-2; TRBD1 might be the D (5 bases). The sequencing here drew on peripheral blood, taken on day 0 of AZD1222 vaccination. The receptor was isolated from an adult in good health. CDR3 residues: CASTAQGGNTGELFF. The DNA of the CDR3 is TGCGCCAGCACCGCCCAGGGCGGGAACACCGGGGAGCTGTTTTTT.